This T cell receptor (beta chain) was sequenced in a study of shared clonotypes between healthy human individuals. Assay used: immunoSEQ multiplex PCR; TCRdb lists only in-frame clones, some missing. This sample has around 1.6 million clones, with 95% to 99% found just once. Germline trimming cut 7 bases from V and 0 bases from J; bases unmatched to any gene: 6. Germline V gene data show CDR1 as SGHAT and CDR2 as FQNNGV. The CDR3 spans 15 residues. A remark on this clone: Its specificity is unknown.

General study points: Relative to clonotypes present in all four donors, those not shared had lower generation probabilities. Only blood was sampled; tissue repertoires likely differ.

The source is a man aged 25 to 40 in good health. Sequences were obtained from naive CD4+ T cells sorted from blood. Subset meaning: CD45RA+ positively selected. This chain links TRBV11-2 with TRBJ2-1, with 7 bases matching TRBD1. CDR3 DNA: TGTGCCAGCACCTCGGGACAGAGCTCCTACAATGAGCAGTTCTTC. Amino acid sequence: CASTSGQSSYNEQFF.